This T cell receptor (beta chain) appears in the sequencing data of a study of alternative splicing in chronic myeloid leukemia remission (TCRdb year 2020). Looking at the study overall: Remission specimens from the trials were collected at major or complete molecular response, at 12 or 24 months of TKI therapy. RNA sequencing was used to profile peripheral blood obtained from chronic-phase CML patients at diagnosis and at remission, and the resulting profiles were compared with those of healthy donors. The RESIST (imatinib), ENESTxtnd (nilotinib) and PINNACLE (nilotinib plus pegylated interferon) trials supplied under ten diagnostic specimens along with matched remission specimens. The median age was around 52 years at diagnosis, around 56 at remission and 37 for the healthy controls. Trial diagnostic specimens were total leukocytes from peripheral blood collected in EDTA. Nine CML samples, seven diagnostic and two matched remission, came from the French Persistem study. The female/male split was 11/5 for diagnosis samples, 8/3 for remission samples and 2/4 for controls. Total RNA was extracted with Trizol from peripheral blood mononuclear cells of diagnosis, remission and control samples.

The sample's time point label, decoded: major or complete molecular response after front-line TKI therapy. Some 15 CML patients made up the patient cohort, and matched post-remission samples were retrieved for a subset of those patients. Its CDR3 holds 13 amino acids, cysteine through phenylalanine. Only the protein is available. Based on the germline V gene (reference sequence), the CDR1 and CDR2 sequences are LNHDA and SQIVND. The method behind the library was bulk RNA-seq. The TruSeq Stranded RNA sample prep kit was used to generate libraries of poly-A-enriched mRNA from an input of roughly 0.9 ug total RNA. Paired-end sequencing was performed on a HiSeq 2500, with each sample sequenced in triplicate. RNA-seq read length was 125 nucleotides per mate. The authors' analysis ran thus. Reads were trimmed and aligned to hg38 using STAR v2.7, and quality control was done with FASTQC, RSeQC and multiqc. Salmon 0.14.1 was used to quantify gene expression levels as transcripts per million (TPM). The results of principal component analysis suggested that neither trial, library batch, sequencing batch, treatment regimen nor sex drove the transcriptomic profiles. Once TCRdb had reprocessed the reads, it stored one entry per CDR3 protein sequence and supplied no DNA. The V and J calls and clone size come from TCRdb's table, not from the authors' own analysis. In this sample the table shows about 330 distinct CDR3 sequences, 90% of which occur a single time. The ten biggest clones cover about 21% of the sample.

Points the paper makes about the study in general: Blood cell composition differed strongly depending on the timepoint, moving from an enrichment of myeloid progenitors at diagnosis to an enrichment of mature lymphoid cells at remission. At remission, blood cell composition was reshaped to resemble that of the lymphoid cell-enriched normal controls.

A remark on this clonotype: Its antigen is not yet known.

The sequence came from an adult with chronic myeloid leukemia. The chain uses TRBV19 and TRBJ1-1. Sequences were derived from PBMCs or total blood leukocytes (not recorded which), sampled during remission. The CDR3 corresponds to CASSLTMNTEAFF.